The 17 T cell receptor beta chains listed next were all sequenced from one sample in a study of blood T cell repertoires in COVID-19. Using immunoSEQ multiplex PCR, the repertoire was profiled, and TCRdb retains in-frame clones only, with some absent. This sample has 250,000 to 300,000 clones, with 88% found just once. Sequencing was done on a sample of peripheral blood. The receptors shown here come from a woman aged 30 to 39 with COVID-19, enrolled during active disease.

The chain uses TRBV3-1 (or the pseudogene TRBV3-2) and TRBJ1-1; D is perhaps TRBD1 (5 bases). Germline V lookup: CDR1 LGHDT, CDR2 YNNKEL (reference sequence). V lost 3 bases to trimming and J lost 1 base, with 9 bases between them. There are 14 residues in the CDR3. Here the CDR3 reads CASSHSTGNTEAFF. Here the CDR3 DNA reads TGTGCCAGCAGCCACTCTACAGGGAACACTGAAGCTTTCTTT.

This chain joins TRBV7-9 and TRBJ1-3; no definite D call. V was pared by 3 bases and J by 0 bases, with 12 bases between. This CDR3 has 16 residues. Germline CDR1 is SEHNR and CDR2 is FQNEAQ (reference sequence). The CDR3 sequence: CASSLSTPSSGNTIYF. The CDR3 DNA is TGTGCCAGCAGCTTGTCGACTCCCAGCTCTGGAAACACCATATATTTT.

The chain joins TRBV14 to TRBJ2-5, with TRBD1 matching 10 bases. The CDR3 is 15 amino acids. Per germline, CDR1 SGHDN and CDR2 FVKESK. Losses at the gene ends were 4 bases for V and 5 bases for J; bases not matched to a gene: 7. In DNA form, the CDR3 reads TGTGCCAGCAGCCCCAGACAGGGGGCTCCGGAGACCCAGTACTTC. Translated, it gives CASSPRQGAPETQYF.

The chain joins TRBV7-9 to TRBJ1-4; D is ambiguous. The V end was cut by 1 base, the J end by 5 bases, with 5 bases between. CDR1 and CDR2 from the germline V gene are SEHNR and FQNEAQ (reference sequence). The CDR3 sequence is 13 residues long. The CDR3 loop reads CASSLDQNEKLFF. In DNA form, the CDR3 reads TGTGCCAGCAGCTTAGACCAGAATGAAAAACTGTTTTTT.

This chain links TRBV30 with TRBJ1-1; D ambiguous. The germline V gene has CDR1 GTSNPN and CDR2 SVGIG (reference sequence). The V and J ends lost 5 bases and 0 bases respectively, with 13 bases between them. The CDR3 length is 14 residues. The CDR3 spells CAWGMPGMNTEAFF. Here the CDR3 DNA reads TGTGCCTGGGGAATGCCGGGGATGAACACTGAAGCTTTCTTT.

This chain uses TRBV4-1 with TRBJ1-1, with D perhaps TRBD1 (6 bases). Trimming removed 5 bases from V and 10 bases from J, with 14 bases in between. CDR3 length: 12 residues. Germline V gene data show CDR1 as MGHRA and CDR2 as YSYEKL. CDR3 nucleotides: TGCGCCAGCAGCTACGGGCGGGGGCGAGCTTTCTTT. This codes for CASSYGRGRAFF.

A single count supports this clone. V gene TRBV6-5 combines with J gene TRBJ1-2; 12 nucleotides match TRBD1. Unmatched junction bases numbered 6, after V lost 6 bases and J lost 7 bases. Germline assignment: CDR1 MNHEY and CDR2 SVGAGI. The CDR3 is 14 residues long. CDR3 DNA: TGTGCCAGCAGCGGGACAGGGGGCGGAATTGGCTACACCTTC. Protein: CASSGTGGGIGYTF.

DNA for the CDR3: TGTGCCAGTAGTATGGGGACAGGGCTGATGGAGACCCAGTACTTC. This encodes CASSMGTGLMETQYF. This chain joins TRBV19 and TRBJ2-5; TRBD1 matches at 9 bases. Per the germline V gene, CDR1 is LNHDA and CDR2 is SQIVND (reference sequence). The CDR3 runs to 15 residues. V gave up 3 bases and J gave up 5 bases; unmatched junction bases: 7.

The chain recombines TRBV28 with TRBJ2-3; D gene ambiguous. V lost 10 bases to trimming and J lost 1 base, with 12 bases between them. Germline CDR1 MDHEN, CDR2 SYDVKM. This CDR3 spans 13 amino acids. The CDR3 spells CATINRGTDTQYF. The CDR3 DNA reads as TGTGCCACCATTAATCGGGGCACAGATACGCAGTATTTT.

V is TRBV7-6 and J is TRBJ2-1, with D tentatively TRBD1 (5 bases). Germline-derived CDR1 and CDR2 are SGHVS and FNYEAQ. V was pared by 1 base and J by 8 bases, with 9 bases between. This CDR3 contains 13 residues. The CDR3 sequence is CASSLVQGDEQFF. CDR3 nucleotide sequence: TGTGCCAGCAGCTTAGTCCAGGGTGATGAGCAGTTCTTC. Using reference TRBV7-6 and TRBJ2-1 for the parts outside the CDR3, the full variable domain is GAGVSQSPRYKVTKRGQDVALRCDPISGHVSLYWYRQALGQGPEFLTYFNYEAQQDKSGLPNDRFSAERPEGSISTLTIQRTEQRDSAMYRCASSLVQGDEQFFGPGTRLTVL.

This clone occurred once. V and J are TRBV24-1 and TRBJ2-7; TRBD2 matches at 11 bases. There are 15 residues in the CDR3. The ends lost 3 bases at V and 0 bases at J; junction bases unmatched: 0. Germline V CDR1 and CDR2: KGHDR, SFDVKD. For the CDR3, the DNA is TGTGCCACCAGTGATACTAGCGGGAGCTCCTACGAGCAGTACTTC. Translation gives CATSDTSGSSYEQYF.

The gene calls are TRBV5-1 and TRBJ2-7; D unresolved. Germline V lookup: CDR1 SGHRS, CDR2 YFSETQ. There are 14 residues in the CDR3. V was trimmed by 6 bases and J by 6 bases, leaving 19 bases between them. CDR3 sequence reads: CASMRRVTDSEQYF. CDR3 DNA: TGCGCCAGCATGCGTCGGGTAACGGATTCCGAGCAGTACTTC. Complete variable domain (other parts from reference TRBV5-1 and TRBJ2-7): KAGVTQTPRYLIKTRGQQVTLSCSPISGHRSVSWYQQTPGQGLQFLFEYFSETQRNKGNFPGRFSGRQFSNSRSEMNVSTLELGDSALYLCASMRRVTDSEQYFGPGTRLTVT.

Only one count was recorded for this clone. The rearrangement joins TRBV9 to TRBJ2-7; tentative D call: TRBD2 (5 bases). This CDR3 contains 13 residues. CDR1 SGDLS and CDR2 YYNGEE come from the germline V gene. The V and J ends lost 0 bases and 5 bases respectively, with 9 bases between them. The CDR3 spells CASSVVPGDEQYF. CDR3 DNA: TGTGCCAGCAGCGTAGTCCCCGGGGACGAGCAGTACTTC. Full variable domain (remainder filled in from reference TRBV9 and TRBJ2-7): DSGVTQTPKHLITATGQRVTLRCSPRSGDLSVYWYQQSLDQGLQFLIQYYNGEERAKGNILERFSAQQFPDLHSELNLSSLELGDSALYFCASSVVPGDEQYFGPGTRLTVT.

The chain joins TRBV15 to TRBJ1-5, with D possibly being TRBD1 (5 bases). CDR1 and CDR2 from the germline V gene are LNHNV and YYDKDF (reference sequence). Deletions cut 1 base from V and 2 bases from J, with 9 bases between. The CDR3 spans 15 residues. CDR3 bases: TGTGCCACCAGCAGAGTTGCGGGGGGCAATCAGCCCCAGCATTTT. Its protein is CATSRVAGGNQPQHF.

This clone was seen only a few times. The CDR3: CSVANRGDQPQHF. The CDR3 coding sequence is TGCAGCGTCGCGAACAGGGGGGATCAGCCCCAGCATTTT. This chain joins TRBV29-1 and TRBJ1-5, with 8 nucleotides matching TRBD1. The germline V gene has CDR1 SQVTM and CDR2 ANQGSEA. The CDR3 consists of 13 residues. Trimming cost V 6 bases and J 5 bases; bases outside gene matches: 6.

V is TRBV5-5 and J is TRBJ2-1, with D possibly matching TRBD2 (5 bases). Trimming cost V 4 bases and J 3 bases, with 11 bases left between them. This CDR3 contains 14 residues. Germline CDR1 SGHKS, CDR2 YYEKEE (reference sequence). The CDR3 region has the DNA TGTGCCAGCAGCACAGAGGGTTTCTACAATGAGCAGTTCTTC. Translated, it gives CASSTEGFYNEQFF.

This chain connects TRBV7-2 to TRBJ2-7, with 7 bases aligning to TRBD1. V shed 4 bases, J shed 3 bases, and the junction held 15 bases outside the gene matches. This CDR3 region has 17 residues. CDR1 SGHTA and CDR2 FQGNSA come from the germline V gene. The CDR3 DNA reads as TGTGCCAGCAGCTCCTATTATACACGGACAGGAGGCTACGAGCAGTACTTC. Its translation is CASSSYYTRTGGYEQYF. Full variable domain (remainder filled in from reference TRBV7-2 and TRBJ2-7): GAGVSQSPSNKVTEKGKDVELRCDPISGHTALYWYRQSLGQGLEFLIYFQGNSAPDKSGLPSDRFSAERTGGSVSTLTIQRTQQEDSAVYLCASSSYYTRTGGYEQYFGPGTRLTVT.